This is a list of T cell receptor beta chains from one sample in a study of glioma-infiltrating T cells after dendritic cell vaccination. The data were produced by immunoSEQ multiplex PCR, yet TCRdb's version contains in-frame clones alone and is incomplete. This table has around 58,000 clones, about 81% appearing once. The material was blood, obtained before dendritic cell vaccination. The receptors here all came from a human donor with glioblastoma. The CDR3 runs from the conserved cysteine through the conserved F or W. D genes are given only for firm matches. Clone size is shown for a subset of rows, as once, few, many or a class of expanded clone.

CDR3 protein: CASSLGPGAPLGYTF
CDR3 DNA: TGTGCCAGCAGCTTGGGGCCAGGGGCTCCTCTTGGCTACACCTTC
clone size: .
V gene: TRBV5-4
J gene: TRBJ1-2
D gene: .

CDR3 protein: CASSLDTLASKSYF
CDR3 DNA: TGTGCCAGCAGCTTAGATACCCTTGCGTCGAAGTCGTACTTC
clone size: .
V gene: TRBV7-2
J gene: TRBJ2-7
D gene: .

CDR3 protein: CASSLVSDFSTDTQYF
CDR3 DNA: TGTGCCAGCAGCTTAGTCAGCGATTTCTCCACAGATACGCAGTATTTT
clone size: .
V gene: TRBV7-2
J gene: TRBJ2-3
D gene: .

CDR3 protein: CASSYSSGGSNEQFF
CDR3 DNA: TGTGCCAGCAGTTACTCTAGCGGGGGCTCCAATGAGCAGTTCTTC
clone size: .
V gene: TRBV6-5
J gene: TRBJ2-1
D gene: TRBD2

CDR3 protein: CAWSSLIGNEQFF
CDR3 DNA: TGTGCCTGGAGTTCACTAATCGGAAATGAGCAGTTCTTC
clone size: .
V gene: TRBV30
J gene: TRBJ2-1
D gene: .

CDR3 protein: CASRPSSGGHGYTF
CDR3 DNA: TGTGCCAGCAGACCCAGCTCAGGGGGCCATGGCTACACCTTC
clone size: .
V gene: TRBV6-5
J gene: TRBJ1-2
D gene: TRBD1

CDR3 protein: CASSPVSLGTGSGYTF
CDR3 DNA: TGTGCCAGCAGCCCAGTGTCGTTAGGGACAGGTAGCGGCTACACCTTC
clone size: .
V gene: TRBV7-6
J gene: TRBJ1-2
D gene: TRBD1

CDR3 protein: CSVRLGGNTEAFF
CDR3 DNA: TGCAGCGTCCGGCTGGGGGGGAACACTGAAGCTTTCTTT
clone size: .
V gene: TRBV29-1
J gene: TRBJ1-1
D gene: .

CDR3 protein: CAWSVIRDSEAFF
CDR3 DNA: TGTGCCTGGAGTGTAATCCGGGACAGCGAAGCTTTCTTT
clone size: .
V gene: TRBV30
J gene: TRBJ1-1
D gene: TRBD1

CDR3 protein: CASSSGLASTDTQYF
CDR3 DNA: TGTGCCAGCAGCAGCGGACTAGCGAGCACAGATACGCAGTATTTT
clone size: once
V gene: TRBV28
J gene: TRBJ2-3
D gene: TRBD2

CDR3 protein: CASSRAETEAFF
CDR3 DNA: TGTGCCAGCAGCCGAGCGGAGACTGAAGCTTTCTTT
clone size: .
V gene: TRBV6-5
J gene: TRBJ1-1
D gene: .

CDR3 protein: CASSAGNVGNEQFF
CDR3 DNA: TGTGCCAGCAGCGCGGGAAATGTAGGGAATGAGCAGTTCTTC
clone size: .
V gene: TRBV9
J gene: TRBJ2-1
D gene: .

CDR3 protein: CASSEEVGPETQYF
CDR3 DNA: TGTGCCAGCAGTGAGGAAGTGGGGCCAGAGACCCAGTACTTC
clone size: .
V gene: TRBV25-1
J gene: TRBJ2-5
D gene: .

CDR3 protein: CASSSTGESGYTF
CDR3 DNA: TGTGCCAGCAGCTCCACAGGGGAATCTGGCTACACCTTC
clone size: once
V gene: TRBV11-2
J gene: TRBJ1-2
D gene: TRBD1

CDR3 protein: CASSLRDNQPQHF
CDR3 DNA: TGTGCCAGCAGCTTGCGGGACAATCAGCCCCAGCATTTT
clone size: once
V gene: TRBV5-8
J gene: TRBJ1-5
D gene: .

CDR3 protein: CASSQDSLTGGGYGYTF
CDR3 DNA: TGCGCCAGCAGCCAAGATTCGCTTACAGGGGGTGGCTATGGCTACACCTTC
clone size: .
V gene: TRBV4-1
J gene: TRBJ1-2
D gene: TRBD1

CDR3 protein: CASGNRGAANEKLFF
CDR3 DNA: TGTGCCAGTGGGAACAGGGGGGCGGCTAATGAAAAACTGTTTTTT
clone size: .
V gene: TRBV19
J gene: TRBJ1-4
D gene: TRBD1

CDR3 protein: CAWSTTSGNTIYF
CDR3 DNA: TGTGCCTGGTCGACTACCTCTGGAAACACCATATATTTT
clone size: .
V gene: TRBV30
J gene: TRBJ1-3
D gene: .

CDR3 protein: CASRNDRGGNSPLHF
CDR3 DNA: TGCGCCAGCAGAAACGACAGGGGAGGAAATTCACCCCTCCACTTT
clone size: .
V gene: TRBV5-1
J gene: TRBJ1-6
D gene: TRBD1

CDR3 protein: CASSARDRASGEQYF
CDR3 DNA: TGTGCCAGCAGTGCCCGGGACAGGGCCTCGGGGGAGCAGTACTTC
clone size: .
V gene: TRBV28
J gene: TRBJ2-7
D gene: TRBD1

CDR3 protein: CSVPTGTSNYGYTF
CDR3 DNA: TGCAGCGTCCCCACAGGGACCAGCAACTATGGCTACACCTTC
clone size: .
V gene: TRBV29-1
J gene: TRBJ1-2
D gene: .

CDR3 protein: CASSDQTTGNTIYF
CDR3 DNA: TGCGCCAGCAGTGATCAGACTACTGGAAACACCATATATTTT
clone size: many
V gene: TRBV10-1
J gene: TRBJ1-3
D gene: .

CDR3 protein: CASSFRLAGEETQYF
CDR3 DNA: TGTGCCAGCAGCTTTCGACTAGCGGGGGAAGAGACCCAGTACTTC
clone size: .
V gene: TRBV7-9
J gene: TRBJ2-5
D gene: TRBD2

CDR3 protein: CASSQIRANEKLFF
CDR3 DNA: TGTGCCAGCAGCCAAATACGGGCTAATGAAAAACTGTTTTTT
clone size: once
V gene: TRBV11-2
J gene: TRBJ1-4
D gene: .

CDR3 protein: CASRGGPEQFF
CDR3 DNA: TGTGCCAGCAGGGGGGGGCCTGAGCAGTTCTTC
clone size: .
V gene: TRBV6-1
J gene: TRBJ2-1
D gene: .

CDR3 protein: CASSLTTGAQETQYF
CDR3 DNA: TGTGCCAGCAGCTTAACGACAGGGGCCCAAGAGACCCAGTACTTC
clone size: .
V gene: TRBV11-2
J gene: TRBJ2-5
D gene: TRBD1

CDR3 protein: CASSLVSESPLHF
CDR3 DNA: TGTGCCAGCAGCTTGGTAAGCGAGTCACCCCTCCACTTT
clone size: .
V gene: TRBV5-6
J gene: TRBJ1-6
D gene: .

CDR3 protein: CASNRAGLNTGELFF
CDR3 DNA: TGTGCCAGCAATCGTGCGGGGCTTAACACCGGGGAGCTGTTTTTT
clone size: few
V gene: TRBV2
J gene: TRBJ2-2
D gene: .

CDR3 protein: CASSPSGTSGGYTF
CDR3 DNA: TGTGCCAGCTCACCAAGCGGGACATCGGGTGGCTACACCTTC
clone size: .
V gene: TRBV18
J gene: TRBJ1-2
D gene: .

CDR3 protein: CASSLGLEAETQYF
CDR3 DNA: TGCGCCAGCAGCTTGGGACTTGAGGCGGAGACCCAGTACTTC
clone size: .
V gene: TRBV5-1
J gene: TRBJ2-5
D gene: .

CDR3 protein: CAISATGEETQYF
CDR3 DNA: TGTGCCATCAGTGCGACAGGGGAAGAGACCCAGTACTTC
clone size: .
V gene: TRBV10-3
J gene: TRBJ2-5
D gene: TRBD1

CDR3 protein: CATSSGLAAQETQYF
CDR3 DNA: TGTGCCACCAGCAGTGGACTAGCGGCACAAGAGACCCAGTACTTC
clone size: .
V gene: TRBV15
J gene: TRBJ2-5
D gene: TRBD2

CDR3 protein: CASIKEGAYEQYF
CDR3 DNA: TGTGCCAGCATCAAGGAGGGAGCCTACGAGCAGTACTTC
clone size: .
V gene: TRBV6-6
J gene: TRBJ2-7
D gene: .

CDR3 protein: CASSMGTGSHEQYF
CDR3 DNA: TGTGCCAGTAGTATGGGGACAGGGAGCCACGAGCAGTACTTC
clone size: .
V gene: TRBV19
J gene: TRBJ2-7
D gene: TRBD1

CDR3 protein: CTSSVRRRGGSPLHF
CDR3 DNA: TGTACCAGCAGCGTTCGGAGGAGGGGCGGTTCACCCCTCCACTTT
clone size: once
V gene: TRBV5-6
J gene: TRBJ1-6
D gene: .

CDR3 protein: CASRDPGTEAYEQYF
CDR3 DNA: TGTGCCAGCAGAGACCCCGGGACAGAAGCCTACGAGCAGTACTTC
clone size: .
V gene: TRBV6-1
J gene: TRBJ2-7
D gene: TRBD1

CDR3 protein: CASSDRLAGSSYNEQFF
CDR3 DNA: TGTGCCAGCAGTGATAGACTAGCGGGGAGCTCCTACAATGAGCAGTTCTTC
clone size: .
V gene: TRBV2
J gene: TRBJ2-1
D gene: TRBD2